This is a list of T cell receptor beta chains from one sample in a study of T cells in Graves' hyperthyroidism and ophthalmopathy. In TCRdb, the multiplex PCR reads were re-called with MiXCR into one record per CDR3 protein. The repertoire holds about 290,000 distinct CDR3 sequences, with about 15% as singletons. The sequenced sample consisted of blood. These receptor sequences come from a woman between 45 and 65 years old with Graves' hyperthyroidism that later progressed to Graves' ophthalmopathy. CDR3s include the opening cysteine and the closing phenylalanine or tryptophan. A D gene is named only where the DNA matches it firmly. Some rows have no size entry. The others give once, few or many, or a class for an expanded clone.

d_call	v_call	j_call	clone_size	cdr3_nt	cdr3_aa
TRBD1	TRBV5-4	TRBJ1-2	NA	TGTGCCAGCAGCCGGGACAGGGGGCCTGGCTACACCTTC	CASSRDRGPGYTF
NA	TRBV9	TRBJ2-3	NA	TGTGCCAGCAGCGGGTCCGGGGATGGCACAGATACGCAGTATTTT	CASSGSGDGTDTQYF
TRBD1	TRBV11-1	TRBJ2-3	many	TGTGCCAGCAGTTCGACAGGGAATTATCCAGATACGCAGTATTTT	CASSSTGNYPDTQYF
TRBD1	TRBV6-1	TRBJ2-7	many	TGTGCCAGCAGTTTCCAGACAGGGGGCGCGGGGTACGAGCAGTACTTC	CASSFQTGGAGYEQYF
NA	TRBV9	TRBJ2-1	NA	TGTGCCAGCAGCCGACAGACCTACAATGAGCAGTTCTTC	CASSRQTYNEQFF
NA	TRBV10-3	TRBJ1-5	NA	TGTGCCATCAGTGGGGGGGGGACCTCTGAGCCCCAGCATTTT	CAISGGGTSEPQHF
NA	TRBV18	TRBJ1-5	many	TGTGCCAGCTCACCAACGGGGGGCAGGGCCCAGCCCCAGCATTTT	CASSPTGGRAQPQHF
NA	TRBV29-1	TRBJ1-4	few	TGCAGCGTTGAAGATAGAAAAGCCAAACTGTTTTTT	CSVEDRKAKLFF
TRBD2	TRBV6-2/TRBV6-3	TRBJ2-1	few	TGTGCCAGCAGTTTTGGGACTAGCGGCCACAATGAGCAGTTCTTC	CASSFGTSGHNEQFF
TRBD2	TRBV27	TRBJ2-1	many	TGTGCCAGCAGTTTTGTGCCGTGGGACAGAGAAGGGACTAGCGGGAGGGGGTCCTACAATGAGCAGTTCTTC	CASSFVPWDREGTSGRGSYNEQFF
NA	TRBV20-1	TRBJ2-7	many	TGCAGTGCTAGAACCCCGACCCTAGCCCTAGGAGACGAGCAGTACTTC	CSARTPTLALGDEQYF
TRBD1	TRBV15	TRBJ2-7	NA	TGTGCCACCAGGAGCCGGGACAGGGCGTACTACGAGCAGTACTTC	CATRSRDRAYYEQYF
NA	TRBV24-1	TRBJ1-4	many	TGTGCCACCAGGGACAGCGTTAATGAAAAACTGTTTTTT	CATRDSVNEKLFF
TRBD1	TRBV18	TRBJ2-3	many	TGTGCCAGCTCACCACCAGTTCGGACAGGGAGCACAGATACGCAGTATTTT	CASSPPVRTGSTDTQYF
TRBD1	TRBV5-1	TRBJ1-2	many	TGCGCCAGCAGCTTGGATGGGACAGGGCCTACCTATGGCTACACCTTC	CASSLDGTGPTYGYTF
TRBD1	TRBV5-1	TRBJ1-2	NA	TGCGCCAGCAGCCCAACCCCGACAGGGGTAGTCTATGGCTACACCTTC	CASSPTPTGVVYGYTF
NA	TRBV3-1	TRBJ2-7	many	TGTGCCAGCAGCCCCCCTTTTTCAACCTACGAGCAGTACTTC	CASSPPFSTYEQYF
NA	TRBV29-1	TRBJ1-4	few	TGCAGCGCCGCGGGTAATGAAAAACTGTTTTTT	CSAAGNEKLFF
TRBD1	TRBV3-1	TRBJ1-6	many	TGTGCCAGCAGCCCGACAGGGTTTCTCTCACCCCTCCACTTT	CASSPTGFLSPLHF
TRBD2	TRBV11-3	TRBJ2-1	NA	TGTGCCAGCAGCTTTAGTGGGGGGGGGCAGTTCTTC	CASSFSGGGQFF
NA	TRBV10-3	TRBJ2-3	few	TGTGCCATCAGTTCGAAGGGGCGGGAAGATACGCAGTATTTT	CAISSKGREDTQYF
NA	TRBV5-4	TRBJ2-1	NA	TGTGCCAGCAGCTCACTAGCACGGAATGAGCAGTTCTTC	CASSSLARNEQFF
NA	TRBV30	TRBJ1-5	many	TGTGCCTGGAAGGATCAGCCCCAGCATTTT	CAWKDQPQHF
NA	TRBV6-1	TRBJ2-3	NA	TGTGCCAGCAGCTCAGGGCGCCCAGATACGCAGTATTTT	CASSSGRPDTQYF
NA	TRBV6-5	TRBJ2-5	NA	TGTGCCAGCAGTTATCCCCCAGGGGGGGGCCAAGAGACCCAGTACTTC	CASSYPPGGGQETQYF
NA	TRBV3-1	TRBJ1-6	many	TGTGCCAGCAGCCAACATAATTCACCCCTCCACTTT	CASSQHNSPLHF
TRBD1	TRBV9	TRBJ2-3	many	TGTGCCAGCAGCGCCCTAGGGACAGCTAGCACAGATACGCAGTATTTT	CASSALGTASTDTQYF
TRBD2	TRBV10-3	TRBJ2-1	NA	TGTGCCATCAGCCCGACCGGACTAGCGGGGGGGGGCTCCTACAATGAGCAGTTCTTC	CAISPTGLAGGGSYNEQFF
NA	TRBV6-1	TRBJ1-2	many	TGTGCCAGCAGTGAAGGGCCGGGACATTACTATGGCTACACCTTC	CASSEGPGHYYGYTF
TRBD2	TRBV4-2	TRBJ2-1	few	TGTGCCAGCAGCCATTACGACCTACTAGCGGGTTACAATGAGCAGTTCTTC	CASSHYDLLAGYNEQFF
NA	TRBV20-1	TRBJ2-5	many	TGCAGTGCCGGCACTTACTCAGGGTTGGAGACCCAGTACTTC	CSAGTYSGLETQYF
NA	TRBV5-1	TRBJ1-1	NA	TGCGCCAGCAGCTTGTTTAATAGGGGCCTGGACACTGAAGCTTTCTTT	CASSLFNRGLDTEAFF
NA	TRBV20-1	TRBJ2-2	many	TGCAGTGCTAGAGATCCTGTAAGGACCGGGGAGCTGTTTTTT	CSARDPVRTGELFF
TRBD1	TRBV11-3	TRBJ1-1	many	TGTGCCAGCAGCCAGGACAGGGGGTCCCGTGAAGCTTTCTTT	CASSQDRGSREAFF
NA	TRBV6-1	TRBJ2-5	NA	TGTGCCAGCAGTGAACTTCCAGGAACCCAAGAGACCCAGTACTTC	CASSELPGTQETQYF
TRBD2	TRBV19	TRBJ2-1	few	TGTGCCAGTAGTATCCGGACTAGCGGCGGTCCTAGCTCCTACAATGAGCAGTTCTTC	CASSIRTSGGPSSYNEQFF
NA	TRBV12-3/TRBV12-4	TRBJ2-2	many	TGTGCCAGCAGTTTAACCGCAGGCACCGGGGAGCTGTTTTTT	CASSLTAGTGELFF
NA	TRBV9	TRBJ1-3	many	TGTGCCAGCAGCGGAAATTCAGGCGGCGTGGACACCATATATTTT	CASSGNSGGVDTIYF
NA	TRBV2	TRBJ1-2	NA	TGTGCCAGCGGCGAGGGGTCGCGGGGTCCTTACGGCTACACCTTC	CASGEGSRGPYGYTF
NA	TRBV20-1	TRBJ1-3	NA	TGCAGTGCTAGAGAGATGATTGGAAACACCATATATTTT	CSAREMIGNTIYF
NA	TRBV15	TRBJ2-5	NA	TGTGCCACCAGCATTGGGGGGGGGCTGGAGACCCAGTACTTC	CATSIGGGLETQYF
NA	TRBV24-1	TRBJ2-5	few	TGTGCCACCAGCCCCCACAGTCAAGAGACCCAGTACTTC	CATSPHSQETQYF
NA	TRBV20-1	TRBJ1-5	few	TGCAGTGCTAGGGTGGTCTATAGCAATCAGCCCCAGCATTTT	CSARVVYSNQPQHF
TRBD1	TRBV7-9	TRBJ1-2	few	TGTGCCAGCAGCTTAGGGCTTCAAGGGGGCGGCTACACCTTC	CASSLGLQGGGYTF
TRBD2	TRBV2	TRBJ2-7	many	TGTGCCAGCAAGCTAGCGGGCTCCTCCTACGAGCAGTACTTC	CASKLAGSSYEQYF
NA	TRBV18	TRBJ1-2	many	TGTGCCAGCTCACCCTTTAATATGGAAGACTATGGCTACACCTTC	CASSPFNMEDYGYTF
NA	TRBV6-2/TRBV6-3	TRBJ2-2	many	TGTGCCAGCAGAGGGAATAGTGGGAACACCGGGGAGCTGTTTTTT	CASRGNSGNTGELFF
TRBD1	TRBV5-1	TRBJ2-3	NA	TGCGCCACCAGACAGGGGGCTGGGACAGATACGCAGTATTTT	CATRQGAGTDTQYF
NA	TRBV2	TRBJ1-2	many	TGTGCCAGCAGTGTTCCGACAGACTATGGCTACACCTTC	CASSVPTDYGYTF
NA	TRBV28	TRBJ2-3	many	TGTGCCAGCAGTTTAGGAGGCAGAAGCACAGATACGCAGTATTTT	CASSLGGRSTDTQYF
NA	TRBV5-8	TRBJ1-1	few	TGTGCCAGCAGCTTGGTAGGGGCCCGGATTCAATTGAACACTGAAGCTTTCTTT	CASSLVGARIQLNTEAFF
TRBD2	TRBV27	TRBJ2-1	NA	TGTGCCAGCACCTTTTCGGGGGGTCTTACCCGGGAGCAGTTCTTC	CASTFSGGLTREQFF
TRBD1	TRBV12-3/TRBV12-4	TRBJ2-7	NA	TGTGCCAGCAGTTGGACAGGGTTGACCTACGAGCAGTACTTC	CASSWTGLTYEQYF
NA	TRBV4-1	TRBJ2-4	NA	TGCGCCAGCAGCCAAGAATCTGGCAGGGAAAACATTCAGTACTTC	CASSQESGRENIQYF
NA	TRBV5-1	TRBJ2-1	many	TGCGCCAGCAGCTTGGTATGGCAAAGCTCCTACAATGAGCAGTTCTTC	CASSLVWQSSYNEQFF